This T cell receptor beta chain appears in the sequencing data of a study of cytomegalovirus exposure and HLA in healthy donors. General observations from the study: Among TCR beta chains, those listed as cytomegalovirus-associated numbered about 160.

About this clone: Its matching antigen is unknown.

Per germline, CDR1 MNHEY and CDR2 SVGAGI. The CDR3 spans 12 residues. The V gene lost 4 bases and the J gene lost 7 bases, with 8 bases spanning the gap. Generated by immunoSEQ multiplex PCR, the TCRdb table keeps only in-frame clones and is missing some. The sample records roughly 330,000 clones, about 90% being singletons. The receptor comes from a woman in her 30s in good health and CMV-seropositive. Material: PBMCs. J is TRBJ2-1 and V is TRBV6-5; possibly TRBD1 for D (6 bases). The CDR3 DNA follows: TGTGCCAGCAGTTCCAGGGGTAATGAGCAGTTCTTC. Its protein product is CASSSRGNEQFF.